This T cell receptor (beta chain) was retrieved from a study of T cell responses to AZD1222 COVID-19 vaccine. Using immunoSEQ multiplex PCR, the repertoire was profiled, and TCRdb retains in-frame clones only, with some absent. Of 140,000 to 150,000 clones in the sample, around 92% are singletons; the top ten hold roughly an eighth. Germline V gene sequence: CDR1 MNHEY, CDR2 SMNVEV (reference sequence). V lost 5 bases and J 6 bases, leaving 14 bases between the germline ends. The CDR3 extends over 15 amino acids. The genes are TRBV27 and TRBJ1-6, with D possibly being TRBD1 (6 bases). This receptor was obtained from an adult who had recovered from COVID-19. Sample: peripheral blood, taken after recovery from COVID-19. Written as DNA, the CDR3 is TGTGCCAGCAGTCGCGAGACAGGCCCTAATTCACCCCTCCACTTT. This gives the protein CASSRETGPNSPLHF.